This TCR beta chain came from a study of T cells after yellow fever vaccination. TCRdb processed the 5' RACE reads anew with MiXCR; each CDR3 protein has one entry. The sample holds roughly 150,000 distinct CDR3 sequences, around 7.2% seen once. This clonotype was detected a few times. Germline CDR1 is DFQATT and CDR2 is SNEGSKA (reference sequence). V was clipped by 3 bases and J by 0 bases, with 10 bases between them. This CDR3 spans 14 amino acids. The rearrangement links TRBV20-1 to TRBJ2-3; D is unresolved. The clonotype was recovered from a man between 18 and 29 years old who received the YFV17D yellow fever vaccine. The sequenced sample was CD4+ T cells sorted from PBMCs, obtained 4 to 5 days after the first yellow fever vaccination. In DNA form, the CDR3 reads TGCAGTGCTAGCGACGATCCTAGCACAGATACGCAGTATTTT. This encodes CSASDDPSTDTQYF.